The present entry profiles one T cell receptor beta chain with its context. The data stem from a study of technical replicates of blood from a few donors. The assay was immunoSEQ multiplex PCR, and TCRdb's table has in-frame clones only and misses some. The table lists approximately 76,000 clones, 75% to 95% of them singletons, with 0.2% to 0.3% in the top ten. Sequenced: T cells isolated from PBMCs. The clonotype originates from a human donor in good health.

CDR3 in amino acids: CASSFTRGYEQYF. The CDR3 coding sequence is TGCGCCAGCAGCTTTACAAGAGGGTACGAGCAGTACTTC. The J gene is TRBJ2-7, the V gene TRBV5-1, with D possibly matching TRBD2 (5 bases). With 2 bases removed from V and 4 bases from J, the gap between germline ends came to 10 bases. The CDR3 length is 13 residues. Germline V gene lookup returns CDR1 SGHRS and CDR2 YFSETQ.